Sequencing of this T cell receptor (beta chain) was carried out in a study of beta chain features in type 1 diabetes (dated by TCRdb to the late 2010s). The study in broad terms: No differences in mean age, gender distribution, total cell number or subset yield were found between patients and healthy donors. A total of some 110 million sorted cells were examined across all samples, and the number of cells per subset was strongly correlated with RNA yield. In the study, recently diagnosed type 1 diabetes patients and matched healthy donors were compared on the TCRB repertoires of their sorted circulating CD4+ T cell subsets. Regulatory and stem cell-like memory subsets were obtained from only 8 patients and roughly eight healthy donors, while naive and central memory subsets were obtained from all 30 or so donors.

Results the study describes overall, beyond this receptor: Type 1 diabetes patients showed a moderate but significant shortening of TCRB CDR3 length in all four CD4+ subsets. Sequencing cDNA rather than genomic DNA could over-represent highly expressing activated cells, although activation and CD3 levels did not differ between groups. Naive, central memory and regulatory TCRB repertoires appeared to be more alike among patients than among healthy donors. At VDJ recombination sites, patients with type 1 diabetes made fewer insertions and deleted more nucleotides, a pattern implying thymic rearrangement abnormalities. Because small numbers of individuals were included in the HLA sub-analyses, any influence of HLA type on TCRB rearrangement was left unresolved. PCR may preferentially amplify shorter templates, but because patient and control samples were amplified and corrected together, any resulting skew would affect both groups equally.

The High Capacity cDNA Reverse Transcription Kit was used to reverse transcribe all of the isolated RNA, meaning that expressed TCRB transcripts were what got sequenced. Naive, central memory and regulatory T cell samples underwent deep immunoSEQ sequencing, averaging about 3.57 million total reads per sample. Sorted cells were lysed in RLT buffer and RNA was extracted with DNase-treated RNeasy Micro or Mini kits, depending on cell number. Each cell subset was processed on its own to prevent cross-contamination, while patient and healthy donor samples were processed together. TCRB sequences were amplified from cDNA with the immunoSEQ multiplex PCR, producing 87-bp fragments spanning the CDR3 region. Sequencing of the amplicons was performed on the Illumina HiSeq platform. The original methods were these. PCR bias was computationally corrected using synthetic template baselines, reads within Hamming distance 2 were collapsed, and singletons that could not be merged were discarded. By aligning reads against IMGT, V, D and J genes, CDR3 length, and insertions or deletions at six rearrangement sites were assigned. Within each subset, clonotype counts were normalized to sorted cell number, and only after that were true diversity and Gini coefficients computed with the tcR R package. The overlap coefficient, calculated on TCRB nucleotide sequences, was used to measure repertoire sharing. In its TCRdb copy, this immuneACCESS table keeps in-frame sequences only and misses some clones. Where compared with another copy, unresolved V genes explain less than half of these, and the others have no known cause. V and J calls and clone size are those listed in that table; D and trimming were worked out from the DNA. This sample is represented by a few hundred thousand clones; around a tenth of them were singletons. Together, the top ten hold approximately 0.55% of the sample.

This clone was recorded a few times. Its antigen target is currently unknown. The input lacks base qualities; no much larger clone sits a single base away. From each donor, a single peripheral blood sample of around 120 mL on average was drawn into heparinised tubes. Using a panel that included CD45RO, CCR7, CD25, CD127, CD95 and CD27, naive, central memory, regulatory and stem cell-like memory CD4+ T cells were sorted on a BD FACSAria II. Every sorted population had a purity above 98%. Right away, PBMCs were isolated by Lymphoprep density gradient centrifugation and were stained directly, with no culture step. So that batch effects would be minimized, each experiment stained and sorted samples in pairs, pairing one healthy donor with one patient. Material for sequencing was central memory CD4+ T cells from blood. The sequence was obtained from a man between 25 and 39 years old with type 1 diabetes.

The encoded CDR3 is CASSQENSPPGELFF. The nucleotides are TGCGCCAGCAGCCAAGAAAACTCTCCCCCCGGGGAGCTGTTTTTT. The rearrangement joined TRBV4-1 to TRBJ2-2, with no D gene named confidently. The CDR3 numbers 15 residues from cysteine through phenylalanine. Just the 45-base CDR3 DNA is kept, in frame starting at base 1. In the germline V gene, CDR1 corresponds to MGHRA and CDR2 to YSYEKL. V is reduced by 0 bases and J by 6 bases, leaving a spacing of 11 bases between them.